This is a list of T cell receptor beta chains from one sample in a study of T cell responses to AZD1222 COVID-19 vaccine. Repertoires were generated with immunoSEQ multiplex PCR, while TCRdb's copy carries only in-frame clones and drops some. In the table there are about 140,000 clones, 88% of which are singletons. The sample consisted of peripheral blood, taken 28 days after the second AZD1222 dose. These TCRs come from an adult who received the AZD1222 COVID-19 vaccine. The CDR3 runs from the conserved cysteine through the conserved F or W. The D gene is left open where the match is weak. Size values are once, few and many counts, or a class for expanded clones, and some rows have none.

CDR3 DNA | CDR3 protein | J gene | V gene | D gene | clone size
TGTGCCAGCAGCTTAAGCGGGCTCCTCGAGCAGTACTTC | CASSLSGLLEQYF | TRBJ2-7 | TRBV11-2 | . | .
TGCAGCGTTGAAGAGTCCTACGAGCAGTACTTC | CSVEESYEQYF | TRBJ2-7 | TRBV29-1 | . | .
TGTGCCAGTGGGGGCCACAGGGATTCCGGCGAGCAGTACTTC | CASGGHRDSGEQYF | TRBJ2-7 | TRBV19 | . | .
TGCGCCAGCAGCGGATCCGGGACAAGTTATGGCTACACCTTC | CASSGSGTSYGYTF | TRBJ1-2 | TRBV5-1 | . | once
TGTGCCAGCAGCCCGTGGACTAGCGTACAAGAGACCCAGTACTTC | CASSPWTSVQETQYF | TRBJ2-5 | TRBV7-9 | TRBD2 | .
TGTGCCAGCAGCGTAGACGAGAAGTATGGCTACACCTTC | CASSVDEKYGYTF | TRBJ1-2 | TRBV9 | . | few
TGTGCCAGCAGCCTAGGGGACTATGGCTACACCTTC | CASSLGDYGYTF | TRBJ1-2 | TRBV6-6 | . | .
TGTGCCAGCGTTCTTGGACAGGGGGTTAACTATGGCTACACCTTC | CASVLGQGVNYGYTF | TRBJ1-2 | TRBV28 | TRBD1 | .
TGTGCCAGCTCACCATTCGGACAGGGAAACACTGAAGCTTTCTTT | CASSPFGQGNTEAFF | TRBJ1-1 | TRBV18 | TRBD1 | once
TGTGCCACCAGTGATTCTCGTCTTCGCCGGGATGGCTACACCTTC | CATSDSRLRRDGYTF | TRBJ1-2 | TRBV24-1 | . | once
TGTGCCAGCAGCTTGAGCGGGGAGCTGTTTTTT | CASSLSGELFF | TRBJ2-2 | TRBV7-9 | . | .
TGCAGCGTTGAAGGAGGGGCCACCGGGGAGCTGTTTTTT | CSVEGGATGELFF | TRBJ2-2 | TRBV29-1 | . | .
TGTGCCATCCAAGGGACACAATCGGCTACAGACACCATATATTTT | CAIQGTQSATDTIYF | TRBJ1-3 | TRBV10-3 | . | .
TGTGCCAGCAGCCAAGATCTCGTACAGGGGGCTTACGGTGAAGCTTTCTTT | CASSQDLVQGAYGEAFF | TRBJ1-1 | TRBV3-1/TRBV3-2 | TRBD1 | .
TGTGCCAGTAGTATTTGGGGGGGAGAAAATCAGCCCCAGCATTTT | CASSIWGGENQPQHF | TRBJ1-5 | TRBV19 | . | .
TGCGCCAGCAGCACAGAAAGGGACGGCTACACCTTC | CASSTERDGYTF | TRBJ1-2 | TRBV5-1 | . | .
TGTGCCAGCAGCTCCGGGGGGCAGATTGACACCGGGGAGCTGTTTTTT | CASSSGGQIDTGELFF | TRBJ2-2 | TRBV5-4 | . | .
TGTGCCAGCAGCTTTTATGGGAGGGACACTGAAGCTTTCTTT | CASSFYGRDTEAFF | TRBJ1-1 | TRBV7-9 | . | .
TGTGCCAGCAGCTTAACCGCCTACGAGCAGTACTTC | CASSLTAYEQYF | TRBJ2-7 | TRBV7-9 | . | .
TGTGCCAGCAGCCAGGCGGCGGGAGGCGGGGGCCAGTATTTT | CASSQAAGGGGQYF | TRBJ2-3 | TRBV3-1/TRBV3-2 | TRBD2 | .
TGTGCCACCAGCAGAGGAGGGGCAGGGGGGAGCAATCAGCCCCAGCATTTT | CATSRGGAGGSNQPQHF | TRBJ1-5 | TRBV15 | TRBD1 | .
TGTGCCAGCAGCTTAGGGACTAGGGATACGCAGTATTTT | CASSLGTRDTQYF | TRBJ2-3 | TRBV7-6 | TRBD2 | once
TGTGCCAGCAGCTTGGGGACAGGGGAGATTCAGCCCCAGCATTTT | CASSLGTGEIQPQHF | TRBJ1-5 | TRBV5-8 | TRBD1 | .
TGTGCCAGCAGCGTATCCGGTCAGGCGGGCGGGGAGCTGTTTTTT | CASSVSGQAGGELFF | TRBJ2-2 | TRBV9 | . | .
TGTGCCAGCGGGAGGTTCGCTGCTGGAAACACCATATATTTT | CASGRFAAGNTIYF | TRBJ1-3 | TRBV9 | . | .
TGTGCCAGCAGCTTGACGTTCTCACCCCTCCACTTT | CASSLTFSPLHF | TRBJ1-6 | TRBV28 | . | once
TGTGCCAGCAGCTTGGTTGGAAGGATGACGGGCCGGAGCAATCAGCCCCAGCATTTT | CASSLVGRMTGRSNQPQHF | TRBJ1-5 | TRBV28 | . | .
TGTGCCAGCAGTTTGTCCTTCGACAGGGGTTCCCCGTCGGGGGTCTATGGCTACACCTTC | CASSLSFDRGSPSGVYGYTF | TRBJ1-2 | TRBV28 | TRBD1 | .
TGTGCCTCCTCTCCGGGCTCCAATCAGCCCCAGCATTTT | CASSPGSNQPQHF | TRBJ1-5 | TRBV30 | . | .
TGTGCCAGCAGCCCCCGTGGGACTCTCGAGGAAAAACTGTTTTTT | CASSPRGTLEEKLFF | TRBJ1-4 | TRBV9 | . | .
TGTGCCAGCAGTCCGATTTCCCCCTACGAGCAGTACTTC | CASSPISPYEQYF | TRBJ2-7 | TRBV28 | . | .
TGTGCCAGCAGTGAAGAGGATCCACCGGGGGAGCAGTTCTTC | CASSEEDPPGEQFF | TRBJ2-1 | TRBV2 | . | .